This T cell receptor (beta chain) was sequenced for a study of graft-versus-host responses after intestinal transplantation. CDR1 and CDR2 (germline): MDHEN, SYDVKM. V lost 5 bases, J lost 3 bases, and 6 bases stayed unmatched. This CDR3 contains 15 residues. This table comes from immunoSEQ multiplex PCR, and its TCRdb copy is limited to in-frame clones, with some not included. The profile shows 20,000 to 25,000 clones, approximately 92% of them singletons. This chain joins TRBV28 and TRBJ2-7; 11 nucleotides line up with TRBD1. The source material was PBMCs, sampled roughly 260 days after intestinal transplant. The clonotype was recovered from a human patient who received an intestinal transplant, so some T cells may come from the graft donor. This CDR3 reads CASSLSGTGGYEQYF. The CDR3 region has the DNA TGTGCCAGCAGTCTCTCCGGGACAGGGGGCTACGAGCAGTACTTC.